The 2 T cell receptor beta chains below come from one sample, sequenced in a study of siplizumab effects on memory and regulatory T cells. Here immunoSEQ multiplex PCR was the method, and the copy in TCRdb shows in-frame clones only, minus some. Of fewer than 11,000 clones in the sample, about 45% were seen once. No antigens are known for them. It was at 37°C and for roughly 6 days that the mixed lymphocyte reaction cells were cocultured. The material sequenced was CFSE-low (dividing) CD4+ T cells sorted from an allogeneic mixed lymphocyte reaction. The source of these receptors is a human donor in good health; the cells came from an allogeneic mixed lymphocyte reaction.

By proportion, this clone is medium-sized. The V call is TRBV5-1, the J call TRBJ1-2; D uncertain. Trimming shortened V by 5 bases and J by 6 bases, and 20 bases separated the two germline ends. Germline values: CDR1 SGHRS, CDR2 YFSETQ. This CDR3 is 15 amino acids long. The CDR3 region is CASSSLIGSRDGYTF. In nucleotides, the CDR3 is TGCGCCAGCAGTAGCTTAATTGGGTCCAGAGATGGCTACACCTTC.

The chain recombines TRBV5-4 with TRBJ2-5; 10 bases are shared with TRBD2. The germline gives CDR1 SGHNT, CDR2 YYREEE (reference sequence). Losses at the gene ends were 4 bases for V and 4 bases for J; bases not matched to a gene: 13. The CDR3 loop spans 17 amino acids. CDR3 amino acids: CASSPGRSGRARETQYF. CDR3 DNA sequence: TGTGCCAGCAGCCCTGGACGAAGCGGGAGGGCCCGAGAGACCCAGTACTTC.